This TCR beta chain came from a study of shared clonotypes between healthy human individuals. The CDR3 runs 14 residues. The germline V and J ends were trimmed by 3 bases and 0 bases, with 6 bases remaining between them. CDR1 and CDR2 (germline): SGHNT, YENEEA. Sequencing was performed with immunoSEQ multiplex PCR; in TCRdb, only in-frame clones are kept and a portion is missing. The data contain around 500,000 clones, over 75% of them singletons. As to this clone: Distinct nucleotide sequences in the sample also encode this CDR3.

The specimen was PBMCs. This sequence originates from a woman aged 40 to 50 in good health. Some clones in this sample may be carry-over from other donors' samples. The V and J genes are TRBV11-3 and TRBJ2-1; D may be TRBD2 (5 bases). The DNA of the CDR3 is TGTGCCAGCAGCTTTGGGAGCTCCTACAATGAGCAGTTCTTC. It translates to CASSFGSSYNEQFF.